This section outlines one T cell receptor (beta chain) sequence together with its context. Its cognate antigen is unknown. The V end lost 0 bases, the J end lost 0 bases, and 11 bases lay between the germline ends. This CDR3 comprises 17 residues. Germline V gene sequence: CDR1 KGHSH, CDR2 LQKENI. The data were taken from a study of shared clonotypes between healthy human individuals. Study conclusions and caveats: Non-shared clonotypes displayed generation probabilities falling below those of clonotypes present in all four donors.

Each donor was a Caucasian adult residing in Nashville, Tennessee. Subsets obtained from CD4+ cells comprised CD45RA+ naive and CD45RA-negative memory cells. Sequenced by immunoSEQ multiplex PCR; TCRdb stores in-frame clones only, minus some. The sample lists a few million clones, over 90% occurring once. The specimen was naive CD4+ T cells from PBMCs. This sample's subset: CD45RA+ positively selected. This clonotype was obtained from a man aged 18 to 30 in good health. Some clones in this sample may be carry-over from other donors' samples. The chain joins TRBV18 to TRBJ2-2; a weak D match, TRBD2 (6 bases). CDR3 sequence (DNA): TGTGCCAGCTCACCACCGTCCCTAGCGACGAACACCGGGGAGCTGTTTTTT. As protein: CASSPPSLATNTGELFF.